These 28 T cell receptor beta chains originate from one sample sequenced in a study of T cell responses to AZD1222 COVID-19 vaccine. Here immunoSEQ multiplex PCR was the method, and the copy in TCRdb shows in-frame clones only, minus some. The table has 250,000 to 300,000 clones, 90% to 95% seen once. The input for sequencing was peripheral blood, taken 28 days after the second AZD1222 dose. The receptors come from an adult who received the AZD1222 COVID-19 vaccine.

The chain links TRBV5-4 to TRBJ2-6, with 8 bases identical to TRBD1. CDR1 and CDR2 (germline): SGHNT, YYREEE (reference sequence). The CDR3 is 17 amino acids. V shed 2 bases and J 0 bases; nucleotides not matched to a gene: 4. The CDR3 sequence: CASSLQGGSSGANVLTF. CDR3 coding DNA: TGTGCCAGCAGCTTACAGGGGGGATCCTCTGGGGCCAACGTCCTGACTTTC.

The chain couples TRBV27 to TRBJ2-1, with TRBD2 matching 9 bases. This CDR3 has 12 residues. CDR1 is MNHEY and CDR2 is SMNVEV in the germline V gene (reference sequence). V shed 9 bases, J shed 6 bases, and the junction held 3 bases outside the gene matches. The CDR3 DNA sequence: TGTGCCAGTGGCGGGAGGGCCAATGAGCAGTTCTTC. Protein sequence: CASGGRANEQFF.

CDR3 region: CASSFADREAFF. DNA for the CDR3: TGTGCCAGCAGCTTCGCCGACAGAGAAGCTTTCTTT. The chain carries TRBV7-9 and TRBJ1-1; possible D gene TRBD1, 5 bases. The germline CDR1 and CDR2 sequences are SEHNR and FQNEAQ (reference sequence). Trimming took 3 bases from V and 8 from J, leaving 10 bases between them. CDR3 size: 12 residues.

The chain joins TRBV28 to TRBJ1-6; D remains ambiguous. V lost 3 bases, J lost 10 bases, and 7 bases lay in between. The CDR3 loop spans 12 amino acids. CDR1 is MDHEN, CDR2 SYDVKM, per germline. For the CDR3, the DNA is TGTGCCAGCAGTTTTGGTTTGTCACCCCTCCACTTT. Protein sequence: CASSFGLSPLHF.

The J gene is TRBJ2-2, the V gene TRBV28; TRBD2 matches at 9 bases. The CDR3 extends over 15 amino acids. V dropped 3 bases and J dropped 5; count of bases not matched to a gene: 4. Per the germline V gene, CDR1 is MDHEN and CDR2 is SYDVKM. The DNA of the CDR3 is TGTGCCAGCAGTTTCGCGGGAGGGCTGACCGGGGAGCTGTTTTTT. Its translation: CASSFAGGLTGELFF.

The CDR3 sequence is CASSLAGADEQYF. The CDR3 DNA follows: TGTGCCAGCAGCTTAGCAGGGGCGGACGAGCAGTACTTC. V is TRBV7-9 and J is TRBJ2-7; tentative D call: TRBD1 (5 bases). The germline V gene has CDR1 SEHNR and CDR2 FQNEAQ (reference sequence). This CDR3 spans 13 amino acids. The V gene lost 0 bases and the J gene lost 5 bases, with 8 bases spanning the gap.

This clone came up once. This chain links TRBV5-6 with TRBJ2-2, with D possibly matching TRBD1 (6 bases). CDR3 length: 15 amino acids. V lost 4 bases and J 7 bases, leaving 17 bases between the germline ends. Per germline, CDR1 SGHDT and CDR2 YYEEEE. CDR3 sequence (DNA): TGTGCCAGCAGCCGAAAGGGGGAGTGGGGCGGGGAGCTGTTTTTT. Translation gives CASSRKGEWGGELFF. The full variable domain, with the rest looked up from reference TRBV5-6 and TRBJ2-2, is DAGVTQSPTHLIKTRGQQVTLRCSPKSGHDTVSWYQQALGQGPQFIFQYYEEEERQRGNFPDRFSGHQFPNYSSELNVNALLLGDSALYLCASSRKGEWGGELFFGEGSRLTVL.

This clone is a singleton in its sample. The chain joins TRBV6-5 to TRBJ2-1; maybe TRBD1 (5 bases). Germline assignment: CDR1 MNHEY and CDR2 SVGAGI. The V end lost 7 bases, the J end lost 1 base, and 11 bases lay between the germline ends. CDR3 length equals 14 residues. CDR3 coding DNA: TGTGCCAGCACCAGGGTAGGGTCCTACAATGAGCAGTTCTTC. This codes for CASTRVGSYNEQFF.

The chain links TRBV5-1 to TRBJ2-5; 10 nucleotides line up with TRBD1. The CDR3 spans 16 residues. CDR1 is SGHRS, CDR2 YFSETQ, per germline. The trim removed 3 bases at V and 3 bases at J, leaving 8 bases unmatched. In nucleotides, the CDR3 is TGCGCCAGCAGCTCGACAGGGGGCTCGGGGAAAGAGACCCAGTACTTC. Its translation is CASSSTGGSGKETQYF.

The rearrangement joins TRBV2 to TRBJ1-6; D call uncertain. Germline CDR1 SNHLY, CDR2 FYNNEI. Trimming took off 8 bases at V and 7 bases at J, with 15 bases between the two ends. This CDR3 is 14 amino acids long. CDR3: CASCSREPNSPLHF. DNA of the CDR3: TGTGCCAGCTGCAGCCGGGAGCCCAATTCACCCCTCCACTTT. Using reference TRBV2 and TRBJ1-6 for the parts outside the CDR3, the full variable domain is EPEVTQTPSHQVTQMGQEVILRCVPISNHLYFYWYRQILGQKVEFLVSFYNNEISEKSEIFDDQFSVERPDGSNFTLKIRSTKLEDSAMYFCASCSREPNSPLHFGNGTRLTVT.

The rearrangement uses TRBV28 and TRBJ2-1; D call uncertain. Looked up from germline, CDR1 is MDHEN and CDR2 is SYDVKM. This CDR3 comprises 14 residues. Between the trimmed V and J ends, which lost 7 bases and 0 bases, there was a span of 10 bases. CDR3 protein: CASNHPRSYNEQFF. The CDR3 DNA follows: TGTGCCAGCAATCACCCCCGCTCCTACAATGAGCAGTTCTTC. Together with reference TRBV28 and TRBJ2-1, the CDR3 gives the full variable domain: DVKVTQSSRYLVKRTGEKVFLECVQDMDHENMFWYRQDPGLGLRLIYFSYDVKMKEKGDIPEGYSVSREKKERFSLILESASTNQTSMYLCASNHPRSYNEQFFGPGTRLTVL.

As for this clone: The junction departs from the called germline gene at one end, perhaps through a read error. The chain is built from TRBV7-7 and TRBJ2-4, with D possibly TRBD1 on 6 matching bases. The CDR3 has 13 amino acids. Germline lookup yields CDR1 SSHAT and CDR2 FNYEAQ (reference sequence). The DNA for the CDR3 is TGTGCTAGCAGCCAAGGGACAAATAACATTCAGTACTTC. Amino acid sequence: CASSQGTNNIQYF.

The chain couples TRBV11-2 to TRBJ1-6; D gene ambiguous. CDR3 length: 19 residues. Trimming removed 0 bases from V and 0 bases from J, with 15 bases in between. The germline V gene encodes CDR1 SGHAT and CDR2 FQNNGV. The CDR3: CASSLDLVLSSSYNSPLHF. In DNA form, the CDR3 reads TGTGCCAGCAGCTTAGATCTGGTTCTGTCGAGCTCCTATAATTCACCCCTCCACTTT. Full variable domain (rest looked up from reference TRBV11-2 and TRBJ1-6): EAGVAQSPRYKIIEKRQSVAFWCNPISGHATLYWYQQILGQGPKLLIQFQNNGVVDDSQLPKDRFSAERLKGVDSTLKIQPAKLEDSAVYLCASSLDLVLSSSYNSPLHFGNGTRLTVT.

The V call is TRBV29-1, the J call TRBJ1-1, with 9 bases that match TRBD1. This CDR3 region has 14 residues. Germline V gives CDR1 SQVTM, CDR2 ANQGSEA. Trimming took 3 bases from V and 6 from J; bases not matched to a gene: 8. CDR3 nucleotides: TGCAGCGTTGACCCGGGACAGGGAGGTTCTGAAGCTTTCTTT. Translated: CSVDPGQGGSEAFF.

The chain joins TRBV2 to TRBJ2-7, with TRBD1 as a possible D gene (6 bases). Trimming stripped 3 bases from V and 1 base from J, with 13 bases between. The germline CDR1 and CDR2 sequences are SNHLY and FYNNEI. The CDR3 is 15 residues long. CDR3 sequence reads: CASSERGTPSYEQYF. CDR3 nucleotides: TGTGCCAGCAGTGAGAGGGGGACACCTTCCTACGAGCAGTACTTC.

The J gene is TRBJ1-2, the V gene TRBV9; 7 nucleotides line up with TRBD1. Germline V gene lookup returns CDR1 SGDLS and CDR2 YYNGEE. With V trimmed by 0 bases and J by 6 bases, 5 bases remained unmatched. The CDR3 is 14 amino acids. This CDR3 reads CASSVGTGTNGYTF. Here the CDR3 DNA reads TGTGCCAGCAGCGTAGGGACAGGCACGAATGGCTACACCTTC.

The genes are TRBV5-4 and TRBJ2-3; a possible D gene is TRBD2 (6 bases). The CDR3 spans 13 residues. V lost 4 bases and J lost 9, with 15 bases in between. From germline, CDR1 is SGHNT and CDR2 YYREEE (reference sequence). The CDR3 nucleotides are TGTGCCAGCAGCGCCGACGGGGGAGACACGCAGTATTTT. Its protein is CASSADGGDTQYF.

The V gene is TRBV3-1 (or the pseudogene TRBV3-2), the J gene TRBJ2-3; D possibly corresponds to TRBD2 (5 bases). CDR3 size: 15 residues. Trimming left V 0 bases short and J 1 base short, with 8 bases between. Germline CDR1 and CDR2: LGHDT and YNNKEL (reference sequence). The DNA for the CDR3 is TGTGCCAGCAGCCAAGACCCCGGGGGCACAGATACGCAGTATTTT. Amino acids: CASSQDPGGTDTQYF.

A word on this clone: At one boundary the junction diverges from the germline segment, which might be a read error. V is TRBV7-3 and J is TRBJ2-1, with D perhaps TRBD2 (7 bases). Germline V gene data show CDR1 as SGHTA and CDR2 as FQGTGA. The CDR3 length is 14 residues. The CDR3 protein is CASSLTGGLNEQFF. For the CDR3, the DNA is TGTGCCAGCAGCCTAACGGGGGGCTTAAATGAGCAGTTCTTC.

The chain links TRBV9 to TRBJ2-2; D possibly corresponds to TRBD2 (7 bases). V was pared by 2 bases and J by 0 bases, with 11 bases between. Germline V gene lookup returns CDR1 SGDLS and CDR2 YYNGEE. The CDR3 consists of 16 residues. The CDR3 loop is CASSVRGATNTGELFF. CDR3 in DNA: TGTGCCAGCAGCGTCCGGGGGGCTACGAACACCGGGGAGCTGTTTTTT.

The gene calls are TRBV5-8 and TRBJ2-7; no reliable D call. Trimming stripped 0 bases from V and 4 bases from J, with 8 bases between. The CDR3 is 13 residues long. CDR1 SGHTS and CDR2 YDEGEE come from the germline V gene. The CDR3 sequence is CASSLVETYEQYF. CDR3 coding DNA: TGTGCCAGCAGCTTGGTAGAGACTTACGAGCAGTACTTC.

The rearrangement uses TRBV3-1 (or the pseudogene TRBV3-2) and TRBJ1-1, with D hard to call. In germline, CDR1 is LGHDT, CDR2 YNNKEL (reference sequence). The CDR3 loop spans 12 amino acids. V was shortened by 1 base and J by 6 bases, with 6 bases between the two germline ends. The CDR3 DNA follows: TGTGCCAGCAGCCAAGGTCGGGCTGAAGCTTTCTTT. Protein sequence: CASSQGRAEAFF.

The chain employs TRBV21-1 and TRBJ2-3; TRBD2 is the table's D call and was not checked against the DNA. TRBV21-1 is tagged as a pseudogene. CDR3 length: 21 residues. In nucleotides, the CDR3 is TGTGCCACTCCCAAAACCCCGCGTTTAGCGGGAACACTGGGGGCCCCAGATACGCAGTATTTT. Translating it yields CATPKTPRLAGTLGAPDTQYF.

The gene calls are TRBV3-1 (or the pseudogene TRBV3-2) and TRBJ2-5; D gene ambiguous. V shed 1 base and J shed 1 base, with 10 bases lying between them. The CDR3 is 15 residues long. Germline-derived CDR1 and CDR2 are LGHDT and YNNKEL (reference sequence). The CDR3 is CASSQGRPVQETQYF. CDR3 sequence (DNA): TGTGCCAGCAGCCAAGGGCGGCCAGTCCAAGAGACCCAGTACTTC.

This chain links TRBV4-3 with TRBJ2-3; D gene uncertain. The CDR3 contains 14 residues. CDR1 is LGHNA and CDR2 is YSLEER in the germline V gene. V lost 1 base, J lost 3 bases, and 8 bases lay in between. The CDR3 region has the DNA TGCGCCAGCAGCCAAGTGATAGGTACAGATACGCAGTATTTT. Amino acid sequence: CASSQVIGTDTQYF.

The genes are TRBV27 and TRBJ1-2, with unresolved D. There are 16 residues in the CDR3. Germline V gene data show CDR1 as MNHEY and CDR2 as SMNVEV (reference sequence). V was cut by 2 bases and J by 8 bases, with 21 bases left in between. CDR3 sequence: CASSLAGDHLLRGYTF. CDR3 DNA sequence: TGTGCCAGCAGTTTAGCGGGCGACCACCTCTTAAGGGGCTACACCTTC.

The chain has TRBV5-8 and TRBJ1-5; 8 bases align to TRBD1. V was clipped by 1 base and J by 7 bases; unmatched bases: 4. Germline CDR1 SGHTS, CDR2 YDEGEE. The CDR3 is 14 residues long. The CDR3 loop reads CASSLNRGGQPQHF. DNA for the CDR3: TGTGCCAGCAGCTTGAACAGGGGGGGCCAGCCCCAGCATTTT.

The chain uses TRBV4-2 and TRBJ2-3; TRBD1 aligns across 8 bases. The CDR3 runs to 15 residues. J was trimmed by 6 bases and V by 4 bases; bases with no gene match: 9. Germline values: CDR1 LGHNA, CDR2 YNFKEQ. CDR3 amino acids: CASSPFPTGDDTQYF. Here the CDR3 DNA reads TGTGCCAGCAGCCCCTTCCCGACAGGGGACGATACGCAGTATTTT.